This entry describes one TCR beta chain. It has no known antigen specificity. Per-nucleotide qualities are absent, and no much larger clonotype sits a single base away. The data were obtained in a study of blood T cell repertoires in COVID-19 (dated by TCRdb to the early 2020s). With regard to the full study: The collaborator samples originated in the United States, Italy and Spain and spanned the acute and convalescent phases of COVID-19. The prospective study material was composed of cDNA or gDNA derived from T cells, B-cell-depleted T cells, or PBMCs. Subjects who had been exposed to COVID-19, were actively infected with it, or had recovered from it provided the deeply sampled blood TCRbeta repertoires that made up the dataset. The repertoires were released in a freely available public database intended as a resource for research on the immune response to SARS-CoV-2. The samples were drawn from two sources: the first 160 participants of the ongoing ImmuneRACE study, and 1,000 to 1,500 subjects contributed by 6 global collaborators. Nearly every sample came with metadata listing a de-identified subject ID, COVID-19 status, age in years and sex. HLA class I and class II types, where available, came from metadata supplied by the sample provider rather than from assay-based typing.

TCRbeta CDR3 regions were amplified from genomic DNA using the immunoSEQ Assay, a bias-controlled multiplex PCR. The authors processed their data as follows. The number of nucleated cells in each sample was estimated by amplification of reference gene primers within the assay. Sequence reads were collapsed and filtered to measure the absolute abundance of every unique TCRbeta CDR3 rearrangement. For each sample, productive Simpson clonality was calculated as the square root of Simpson's diversity index over productive rearrangements. TCRdb took this table from immuneACCESS and kept in-frame rearrangements with V and J called. Such tables lack part of the clones; where checked against another copy, unresolved V genes explain under half of the gap, and the rest is unexplained. V and J calls plus clone size are reproduced from that table; the DNA served to infer D and trimming. This sample comprises about 54,000 clones, approximately 88% of them detected only once. The biggest ten clones account for about 3.5% of the sample.

Including cysteine and phenylalanine, the CDR3 has 14 amino acids. Solely the CDR3 DNA is kept, with 42 bases framed from the first base. The germline V gene (reference sequence) provides CDR1 LNHNV and CDR2 YYDKDF. V is pared back by 11 bases and J by 1 base, with 15 bases lying between the germline termini. Collaborating institutions collected whole blood in K2EDTA tubes following their own protocols. Collaborator samples were shipped for TCRbeta analysis as frozen whole blood, isolated PBMCs, or DNA extracted from either sample type. Findings and caveats that apply to the study as a whole: The quantity of clinical and demographic metadata differed by source and by participant and was supplied without curation.

This clonotype originated in a human donor in a cohort sampled during active COVID-19. Sequenced input: peripheral blood. The V and J segments used are TRBV15 and TRBJ1-5; matching of 5 bases hints at TRBD1 as the D gene. Read as DNA, the sequence is TGTGCCTCGACAGTCGGGCTAAGCAATCAGCCCCAGCATTTT. Its protein is CASTVGLSNQPQHF.